This T cell receptor (beta chain) was observed in a study of T cells expressing NK-cell markers. The overall study: The study drew TCR beta repertoires from sorted CD3+CD56+NKG2C+, CD3+CD56+NKG2C- and CD3+CD56-NKG2C+ T cells.

The length of the CDR3 is 15 residues. From germline, CDR1 is SGHDT and CDR2 YYEEEE. Reprocessing the 5' RACE reads, TCRdb reports a single entry for every CDR3 protein and omits DNA. The sample shows about 460,000 distinct CDR3 sequences, and roughly 1.4% sits with its ten largest clones. This chain connects TRBV5-6 to TRBJ2-1. This receptor was identified in a woman in her forties or fifties in good health. The material sequenced was blood T cells: a sorted CD56 or NKG2C T cell subset, CD4+ or CD8+ T cells, or bulk PBMC T cells (not recorded which). CDR3: CASSGRTFLANEQFF.